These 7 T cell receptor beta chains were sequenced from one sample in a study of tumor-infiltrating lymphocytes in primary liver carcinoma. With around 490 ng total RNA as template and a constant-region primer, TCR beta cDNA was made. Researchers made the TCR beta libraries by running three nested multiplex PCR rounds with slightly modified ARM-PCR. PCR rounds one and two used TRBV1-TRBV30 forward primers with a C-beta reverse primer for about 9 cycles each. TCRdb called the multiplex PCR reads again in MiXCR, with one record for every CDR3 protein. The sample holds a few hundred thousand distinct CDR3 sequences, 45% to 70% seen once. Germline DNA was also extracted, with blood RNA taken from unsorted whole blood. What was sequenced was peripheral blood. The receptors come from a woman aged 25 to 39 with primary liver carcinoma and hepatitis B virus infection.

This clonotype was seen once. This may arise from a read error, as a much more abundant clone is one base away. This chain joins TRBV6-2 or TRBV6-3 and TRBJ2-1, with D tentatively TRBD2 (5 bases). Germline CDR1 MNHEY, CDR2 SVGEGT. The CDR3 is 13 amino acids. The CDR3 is CASSSGLNNEQSF. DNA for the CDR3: TGTGCCAGCAGTTCCGGACTGAACAATGAGCAGTCCTTC.

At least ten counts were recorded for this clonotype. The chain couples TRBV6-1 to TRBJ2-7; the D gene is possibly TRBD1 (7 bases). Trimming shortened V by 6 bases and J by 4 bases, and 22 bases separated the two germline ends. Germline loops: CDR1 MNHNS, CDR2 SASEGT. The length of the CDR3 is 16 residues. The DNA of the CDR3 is TGTGCCAGCAGCGTGCAGTCTCAGGGGGGTGTATACGAGCAGTACTTC. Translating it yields CASSVQSQGGVYEQYF.

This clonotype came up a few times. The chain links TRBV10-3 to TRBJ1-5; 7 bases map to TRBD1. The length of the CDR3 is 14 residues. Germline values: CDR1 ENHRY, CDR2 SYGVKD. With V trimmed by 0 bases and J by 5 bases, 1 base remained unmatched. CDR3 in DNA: TGTGCCATCAGTGAGTCGGGGACAGATCAGCCCCAGCATTTT. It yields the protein CAISESGTDQPQHF.

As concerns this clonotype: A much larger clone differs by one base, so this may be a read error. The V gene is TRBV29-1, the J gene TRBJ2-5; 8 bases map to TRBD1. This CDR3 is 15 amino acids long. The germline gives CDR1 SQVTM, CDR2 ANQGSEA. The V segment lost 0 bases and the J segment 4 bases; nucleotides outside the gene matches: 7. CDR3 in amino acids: CSVEDRTGQGETQYF. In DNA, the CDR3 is TGCAGCGTTGAAGACAGGACAGGGCAGGGAGAGACCCAGTACTTC.

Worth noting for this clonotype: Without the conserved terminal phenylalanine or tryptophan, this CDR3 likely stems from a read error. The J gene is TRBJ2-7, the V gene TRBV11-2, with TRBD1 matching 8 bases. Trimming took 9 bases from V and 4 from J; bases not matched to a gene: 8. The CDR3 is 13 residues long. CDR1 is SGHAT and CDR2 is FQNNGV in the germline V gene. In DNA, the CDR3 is TGTGCCAGTAGAAGGACAGGGCAGTACGAGCAGTACTTA. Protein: CASRRTGQYEQYL.

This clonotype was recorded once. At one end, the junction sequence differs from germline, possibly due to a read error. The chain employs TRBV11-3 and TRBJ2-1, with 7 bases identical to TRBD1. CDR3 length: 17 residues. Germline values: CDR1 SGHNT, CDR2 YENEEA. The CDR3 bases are TGTGCCAGCAGCTCCGGGACAGAGAGAAGTAGCACCAATGAGCAGTCCTTC. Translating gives CASSSGTERSSTNEQSF.

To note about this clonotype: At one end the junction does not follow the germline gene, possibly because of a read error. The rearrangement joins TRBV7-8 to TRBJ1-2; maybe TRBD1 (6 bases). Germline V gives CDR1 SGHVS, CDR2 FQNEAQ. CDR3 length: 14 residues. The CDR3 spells CVSSLASGGDGYTF. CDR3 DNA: TGTGTCAGCAGCTTAGCGTCCGGGGGCGATGGCTACACCTTC.